Listed here is a single T cell receptor (beta chain). Antigen unknown. These data originate in a study of OX40 agonist ivuxolimab in advanced cancers. Study in general: Enrollees could have had prior anti-PD-1, anti-PD-L1 or anti-CTLA-4 therapy, which approximately 40% had received. Study results and limitations: Both CD4+ and CD8+ T cell populations in blood had undergone clonal expansion by week 6 at 0.1 to 3.0 mg/kg.

TCRdb's copy holds only in-frame clones and misses some; the assay was immunoSEQ multiplex PCR. Among 55,000 or so clones listed, about 90% were seen once. The V gene's germline CDR1 is SGHVS and CDR2 FQNEAQ. The V gene lost 6 bases and the J gene lost 4 bases, with 16 bases spanning the gap. The CDR3 is 15 amino acids. The rearrangement joins TRBV7-8 to TRBJ1-3; D not certain. This material consisted of CD4+ or CD8+ T cells sorted from blood, taken in a trial of the OX40 agonist ivuxolimab. The clonotype was recovered from an adult with an advanced solid tumor such as melanoma, head and neck, liver or kidney cancer. The CDR3 spells CASRSFGVGGNTIYF. The CDR3 DNA sequence: TGTGCCAGCAGATCCTTCGGGGTTGGAGGAAACACCATATATTTT.